The clone carrying this T cell receptor (beta chain) has a single count. V shed 7 bases and J shed 0 bases, with 17 bases lying between them. The CDR3 runs 16 residues. CDR1 SGHAT and CDR2 FQNNGV come from the germline V gene. This entry belongs to a study of technical replicates of blood from a handful of donors. Assay: immunoSEQ multiplex PCR; the TCRdb copy retains only in-frame clones and omits some. The sample contains 72,000 or so clones, roughly 94% of which appear only once. The clonotype comes from a human donor in good health. The chain combines TRBV11-2 with TRBJ2-3; possibly TRBD2 for D (6 bases). The material sequenced was T cells isolated from PBMCs. DNA of the CDR3: TGTGCCAGCACCTGGAGGGATCCACTTAGCACAGATACGCAGTATTTT. Protein product: CASTWRDPLSTDTQYF.